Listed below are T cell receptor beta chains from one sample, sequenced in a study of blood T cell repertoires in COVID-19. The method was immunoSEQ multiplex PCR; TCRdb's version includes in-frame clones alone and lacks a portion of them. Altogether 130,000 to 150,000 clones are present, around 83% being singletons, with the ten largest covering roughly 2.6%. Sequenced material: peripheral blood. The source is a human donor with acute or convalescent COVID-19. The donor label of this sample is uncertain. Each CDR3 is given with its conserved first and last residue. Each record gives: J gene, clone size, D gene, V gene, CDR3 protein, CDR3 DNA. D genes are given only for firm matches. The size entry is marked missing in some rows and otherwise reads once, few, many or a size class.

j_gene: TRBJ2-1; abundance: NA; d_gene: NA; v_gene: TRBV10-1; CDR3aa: CASPWDFRSYNEQFF; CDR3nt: TGCGCCAGCCCCTGGGACTTTCGCTCCTACAATGAGCAGTTCTTC
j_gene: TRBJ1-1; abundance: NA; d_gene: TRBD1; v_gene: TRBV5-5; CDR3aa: CASSSGTGLTEAFF; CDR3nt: TGTGCCAGCAGCTCGGGGACAGGGCTCACTGAAGCTTTCTTT
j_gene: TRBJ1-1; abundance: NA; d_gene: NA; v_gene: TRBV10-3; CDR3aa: CAIRGSTEAFF; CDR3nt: TGTGCCATCAGGGGGAGCACTGAAGCTTTCTTT
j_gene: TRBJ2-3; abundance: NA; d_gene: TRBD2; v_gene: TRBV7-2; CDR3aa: CASSLEASGGASSDTQYF; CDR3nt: TGTGCCAGCAGCTTAGAGGCTAGCGGGGGGGCCTCATCAGATACGCAGTATTTT
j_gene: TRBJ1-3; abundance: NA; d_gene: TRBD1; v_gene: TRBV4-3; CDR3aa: CASSQDRQGVGNTIYF; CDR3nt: TGCGCCAGCAGCCAAGATCGACAGGGCGTTGGAAACACCATATATTTT
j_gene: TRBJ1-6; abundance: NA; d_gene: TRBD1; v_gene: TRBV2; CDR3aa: CASRGQGANSPLHF; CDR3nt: TGTGCCAGCAGAGGACAGGGGGCGAATTCACCCCTCCACTTT
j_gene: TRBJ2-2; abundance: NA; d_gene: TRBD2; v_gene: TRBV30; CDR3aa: CAWMLAGGHTGELFF; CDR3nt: TGTGCCTGGATGCTAGCGGGGGGTCATACCGGGGAGCTGTTTTTT
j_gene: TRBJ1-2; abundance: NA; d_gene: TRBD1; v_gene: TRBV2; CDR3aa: CASSMTGVEGYTF; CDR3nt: TGTGCCAGCAGTATGACAGGGGTTGAGGGCTACACCTTC
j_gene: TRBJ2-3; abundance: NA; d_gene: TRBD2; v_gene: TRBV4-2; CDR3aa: CASSRTVGSGGPTDTQYF; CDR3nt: TGTGCCAGCAGCCGAACCGTGGGTAGCGGGGGGCCCACAGATACGCAGTATTTT
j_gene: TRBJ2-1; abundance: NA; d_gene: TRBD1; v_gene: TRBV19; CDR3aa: CASSTGDSPSPFF; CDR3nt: TGTGCCAGTAGTACCGGGGACAGCCCCTCTCCGTTCTTC
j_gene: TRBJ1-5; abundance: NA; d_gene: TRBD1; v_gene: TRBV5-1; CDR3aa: CASSLFGTADQPQHF; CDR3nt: TGCGCCAGCAGCTTGTTCGGGACAGCTGATCAGCCCCAGCATTTT
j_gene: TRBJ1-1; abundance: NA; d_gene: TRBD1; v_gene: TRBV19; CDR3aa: CASRFQGQGDTEAFF; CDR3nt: TGTGCCAGTAGATTCCAAGGACAGGGCGACACTGAAGCTTTCTTT
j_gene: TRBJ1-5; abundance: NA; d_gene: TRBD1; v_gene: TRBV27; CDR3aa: CASRPRGQGHYSNQPQHF; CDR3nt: TGTGCCAGCAGGCCCCGCGGACAGGGCCATTATAGCAATCAGCCCCAGCATTTT
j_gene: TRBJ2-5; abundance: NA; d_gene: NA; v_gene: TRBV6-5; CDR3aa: CASHRVQETQYF; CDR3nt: TGTGCCAGCCATAGAGTCCAAGAGACCCAGTACTTC
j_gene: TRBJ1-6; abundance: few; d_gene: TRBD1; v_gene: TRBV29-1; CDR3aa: CSVQGQSNSPLHF; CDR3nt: TGCAGCGTCCAGGGACAGTCAAATTCACCCCTCCACTTT
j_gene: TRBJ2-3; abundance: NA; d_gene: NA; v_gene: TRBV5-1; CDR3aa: CASSLQDAKDTQYF; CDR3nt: TGCGCCAGCAGCCTGCAAGATGCGAAAGATACGCAGTATTTT
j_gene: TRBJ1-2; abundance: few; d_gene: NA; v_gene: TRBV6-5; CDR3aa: CASSYGAETVYYGYTF; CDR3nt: TGTGCCAGCAGTTACGGGGCGGAGACAGTATACTATGGCTACACCTTC
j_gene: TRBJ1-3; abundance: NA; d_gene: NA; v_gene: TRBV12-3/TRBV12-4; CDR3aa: CASRPTGGNTIYF; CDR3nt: TGTGCCAGCAGACCGACAGGAGGAAACACCATATATTTT